These T cell receptor beta chains were read from a single sample in a study of shared clonotypes between healthy human individuals. Produced via immunoSEQ multiplex PCR; TCRdb's table is partial and in-frame only. The sample lists fewer than 2.5 million clones, approximately 93% occurring once. The specimen sequenced was naive CD4+ T cells from PBMCs. The receptors were gathered from a man aged 18 to 30 in good health. Some clones in this sample may be carry-over from other donors' samples. CDR3s include the opening cysteine and the closing phenylalanine or tryptophan. Fields, in order: J gene, D gene, V gene, clone size, CDR3 DNA, CDR3 protein. D genes are given only for firm matches. Expanded clones get a size class; other rows say once, few or many, or leave the size out.

TRBJ1-3,-,TRBV6-5,-,TGTGCCAGCAGTTACTCGGGGGGGGCGCCTGGAAACACCATATATTTT,CASSYSGGAPGNTIYF
TRBJ2-7,TRBD2,TRBV6-5,-,TGTGCCAGCACCCCGTCAACTAGCGGTATCTACGAGCAGTACTTC,CASTPSTSGIYEQYF
TRBJ2-3,TRBD1,TRBV18,-,TGTGCCAGCTCTCTAAACCGGGACAGGGCGACCACAGATACGCAGTATTTT,CASSLNRDRATTDTQYF
TRBJ1-1,TRBD1,TRBV6-6,-,TGTGCCAGCAAGCTGGGACAGGCATTCCGCACTGAAGCTTTCTTT,CASKLGQAFRTEAFF
TRBJ2-7,TRBD2,TRBV6-6,-,TGTGCCAGCAAACAAGCGGGAGCTTGGGAGCAGTACTTC,CASKQAGAWEQYF
TRBJ2-7,TRBD2,TRBV28,-,TGTGCCAGCAGATGGACTAGCGGGAGTTACGAGCAGTACTTC,CASRWTSGSYEQYF
TRBJ2-2,TRBD1,TRBV5-1,-,TGCGCCAGCAGCCCGTATCGGGACAGGTGGCGGAGCACCGGGGAGCTGTTTTTT,CASSPYRDRWRSTGELFF
TRBJ2-1,-,TRBV6-5,-,TGTGCCAGCAGCCAAAGGCATGAGCAGTTCTTC,CASSQRHEQFF
TRBJ1-2,-,TRBV28,-,TGTGCCAGCAGGGTGGGGATTAACTATGGCTACACCTTC,CASRVGINYGYTF
TRBJ1-1,TRBD1,TRBV6-1,-,TGTGCCAGTCTACAGGGGTCCCCTTTAGTAGCTTTCTTT,CASLQGSPLVAFF
TRBJ1-2,-,TRBV2,-,TGTGCCAGCAGTGTGGGGGGTGCTGGCTACACCTTC,CASSVGGAGYTF
TRBJ1-5,TRBD1,TRBV7-2,-,TGTGCCAGCAGCTTCGGGACAGGGGGTTGGCAGCCCCAGCATTTT,CASSFGTGGWQPQHF
TRBJ1-6,TRBD1,TRBV7-3,once,TGTGCCAGCAGCTCCTCGGGACAGGATAATTCACCCCTCCACTTT,CASSSSGQDNSPLHF
TRBJ2-7,-,TRBV28,-,TGTGCCAGCAGTTTGGCCTCAGGGAGTGGAACCTACGAGCAGTACTTC,CASSLASGSGTYEQYF
TRBJ1-2,-,TRBV7-9,-,TGTGCCAGCGGGGTTTTGGATGGCTACACCTTC,CASGVLDGYTF
TRBJ2-7,-,TRBV7-3,-,TGTGCCAGCAGCTGGGGCGGGACATCGCCCTACGAGCAGTACTTC,CASSWGGTSPYEQYF
TRBJ2-1,-,TRBV11-2,-,TGTGCCAGCAGCTTCAGGGCTAGGGGCTACAATGAGCAGTTCTTC,CASSFRARGYNEQFF
TRBJ1-1,TRBD1,TRBV28,-,TGTGCCAGCAGTTCCGGACTTACCAAGGGACAGATCTTT,CASSSGLTKGQIF
TRBJ2-7,TRBD1,TRBV2,once,TGTGCCAGCAGTGGGGACAGGGGGCGGCAGCTCTACGAGCAGTACTTC,CASSGDRGRQLYEQYF
TRBJ2-5,-,TRBV6-4,-,TGTGCCAGCAGTGATGGCCCCCAAGAGACCCAGTACTTC,CASSDGPQETQYF
TRBJ2-7,TRBD2,TRBV4-3,-,TGCGCCAGCAGCCAAGGATATACTAGCGGGAGGGCCTTCTACGAGCAGTACTTC,CASSQGYTSGRAFYEQYF
TRBJ2-1,-,TRBV11-1,-,TGTGCCAGCAGACGCACCGTCGGGACGGGCTACAATGAGCAGTTCTTC,CASRRTVGTGYNEQFF
TRBJ1-2,-,TRBV2,few,TGTGCCAGCAGTGGCGCAGGGGTTGGCTACACCTTC,CASSGAGVGYTF
TRBJ2-3,TRBD2,TRBV6-5,-,TGTGCCAGTTCCCAGCGGGAGGGGGCAGATACGCAGTATTTT,CASSQREGADTQYF
TRBJ2-7,TRBD2,TRBV2,-,TGTGCCATCGCCAGACTAGCGGACTCCTACGAGCAGTACTTC,CAIARLADSYEQYF
TRBJ2-5,TRBD1,TRBV28,-,TGTGCCAGCAGTTTAGGACAGGCAATCCAAGAGACCCAGTACTTC,CASSLGQAIQETQYF
TRBJ2-3,TRBD2,TRBV7-3,-,TGTGCCAGCAGCTTAAGTCCTGCGGGAGGGCCAGATACGCAGTATTTT,CASSLSPAGGPDTQYF
TRBJ2-3,-,TRBV5-1,once,TGCGCCAGCAGCTTGGTATGGGGGCCGGGAGCAGATACGCAGTATTTT,CASSLVWGPGADTQYF
TRBJ1-4,-,TRBV11-2,-,TGTGCCAGCAGTACCATCGGGGCAACTAATGAAAAACTGTTTTTT,CASSTIGATNEKLFF
TRBJ2-2,-,TRBV7-7,-,TGTGCCAGCAGCTACCCCGGACCTACCACCGGGGAGCTGTTTTTT,CASSYPGPTTGELFF
TRBJ2-1,-,TRBV29-1,-,TGCAGCGTTTCAGGGAACTACTACAATGAGCAGTTCTTC,CSVSGNYYNEQFF
TRBJ2-1,TRBD2,TRBV28,-,TGTGCCAGCAGATTGGGACTAGCAGCCTACAATGAGCAGTTCTTC,CASRLGLAAYNEQFF
TRBJ1-4,-,TRBV5-6,-,TGTGCCAGCAGCCCAAAACCGGGGGAAAAACTGTTTTTT,CASSPKPGEKLFF
TRBJ2-5,-,TRBV9,-,TGTGCCAGCAGCGTAGGGGGAAGCGTAGCGGTCATTCAAGAGACCCAGTACTTC,CASSVGGSVAVIQETQYF
TRBJ2-1,TRBD2,TRBV6-6,-,TGTGCCAGCAGTCCCGGGACTAGCGGGAGCTATGAGCAGTTCTTC,CASSPGTSGSYEQFF
TRBJ1-2,TRBD1,TRBV7-2,-,TGTGCCAGCAGCTTAGTTGGGACAGGGGGTAGCGGCTACACCTTC,CASSLVGTGGSGYTF
TRBJ1-1,-,TRBV29-1,-,TGCAGCGTTGAAATGGCAGGGGTGAACACTGAAGCTTTCTTT,CSVEMAGVNTEAFF
TRBJ2-1,TRBD2,TRBV5-3,-,TGTGCCAGAAGCCGACTAGCGGGAGAGACCTACAATGAGCAGTTCTTC,CARSRLAGETYNEQFF
TRBJ2-5,-,TRBV4-2,-,TGTGCCAGCAGCCAAGATAGGATGCAAGAGACCCAGTACTTC,CASSQDRMQETQYF
TRBJ2-2,TRBD1,TRBV10-3,-,TGTGCCATCAGGGGACAGGGCAACACCGGGGAGCTGTTTTTT,CAIRGQGNTGELFF
TRBJ1-4,-,TRBV7-9,-,TGTGCCAGCAAAGAGGCGGGGGAAAAACTGTTTTTT,CASKEAGEKLFF
TRBJ1-2,TRBD1,TRBV4-1,-,TGCGCCAGCAGCCCAGGACAGGGGGCAAACTATGGCTACACCTTC,CASSPGQGANYGYTF
TRBJ2-2,-,TRBV27,-,TGTGCCAGCAGTTTGAGCAGGGCCAGCACCGGGGAGCTGTTTTTT,CASSLSRASTGELFF
TRBJ2-5,TRBD1,TRBV6-5,-,TGTGCCAGCCGGGACAGACTCCAAGAGACCCAGTACTTC,CASRDRLQETQYF
TRBJ2-5,-,TRBV11-2,-,TGTGCCAGCAGCTTAGAAGTTCAGACCCAGTACTTC,CASSLEVQTQYF
TRBJ1-1,-,TRBV4-2,-,TGTGCCAGCAGCGGACAGAAAAACACTGAAGCTTTCTTT,CASSGQKNTEAFF
TRBJ1-1,-,TRBV11-3,-,TGTGCCAGCAGCTTAGATCGGGGTGGCAGATTAAAATTT,CASSLDRGGRLKF
TRBJ1-4,TRBD1,TRBV2,-,TGTGCCAGCAGAACGGGACAGGGTCCTGAAAAACTGTTTTTT,CASRTGQGPEKLFF